This entry features one TCR beta chain sequence. Trimming stripped 1 base from V and 8 bases from J, with 11 bases between. Germline V gene data show CDR1 as SEHNR and CDR2 as FQNEAQ (reference sequence). The CDR3 has 14 amino acids. The method was immunoSEQ multiplex PCR; TCRdb's version includes in-frame clones alone and lacks a portion of them. Of a few hundred thousand clones listed, about 90% are singletons. These data come from a study of blood T cell repertoires in COVID-19. Sequenced material: peripheral blood. This sequence was found in a woman aged 70-85 years with COVID-19, enrolled during active disease. The V and J genes are TRBV7-9 and TRBJ1-4; no firm D call. CDR3 sequence reads: CASSLVVIQEKLFF. Written as DNA, the CDR3 is TGTGCCAGCAGCTTAGTTGTCATCCAGGAAAAACTGTTTTTT.